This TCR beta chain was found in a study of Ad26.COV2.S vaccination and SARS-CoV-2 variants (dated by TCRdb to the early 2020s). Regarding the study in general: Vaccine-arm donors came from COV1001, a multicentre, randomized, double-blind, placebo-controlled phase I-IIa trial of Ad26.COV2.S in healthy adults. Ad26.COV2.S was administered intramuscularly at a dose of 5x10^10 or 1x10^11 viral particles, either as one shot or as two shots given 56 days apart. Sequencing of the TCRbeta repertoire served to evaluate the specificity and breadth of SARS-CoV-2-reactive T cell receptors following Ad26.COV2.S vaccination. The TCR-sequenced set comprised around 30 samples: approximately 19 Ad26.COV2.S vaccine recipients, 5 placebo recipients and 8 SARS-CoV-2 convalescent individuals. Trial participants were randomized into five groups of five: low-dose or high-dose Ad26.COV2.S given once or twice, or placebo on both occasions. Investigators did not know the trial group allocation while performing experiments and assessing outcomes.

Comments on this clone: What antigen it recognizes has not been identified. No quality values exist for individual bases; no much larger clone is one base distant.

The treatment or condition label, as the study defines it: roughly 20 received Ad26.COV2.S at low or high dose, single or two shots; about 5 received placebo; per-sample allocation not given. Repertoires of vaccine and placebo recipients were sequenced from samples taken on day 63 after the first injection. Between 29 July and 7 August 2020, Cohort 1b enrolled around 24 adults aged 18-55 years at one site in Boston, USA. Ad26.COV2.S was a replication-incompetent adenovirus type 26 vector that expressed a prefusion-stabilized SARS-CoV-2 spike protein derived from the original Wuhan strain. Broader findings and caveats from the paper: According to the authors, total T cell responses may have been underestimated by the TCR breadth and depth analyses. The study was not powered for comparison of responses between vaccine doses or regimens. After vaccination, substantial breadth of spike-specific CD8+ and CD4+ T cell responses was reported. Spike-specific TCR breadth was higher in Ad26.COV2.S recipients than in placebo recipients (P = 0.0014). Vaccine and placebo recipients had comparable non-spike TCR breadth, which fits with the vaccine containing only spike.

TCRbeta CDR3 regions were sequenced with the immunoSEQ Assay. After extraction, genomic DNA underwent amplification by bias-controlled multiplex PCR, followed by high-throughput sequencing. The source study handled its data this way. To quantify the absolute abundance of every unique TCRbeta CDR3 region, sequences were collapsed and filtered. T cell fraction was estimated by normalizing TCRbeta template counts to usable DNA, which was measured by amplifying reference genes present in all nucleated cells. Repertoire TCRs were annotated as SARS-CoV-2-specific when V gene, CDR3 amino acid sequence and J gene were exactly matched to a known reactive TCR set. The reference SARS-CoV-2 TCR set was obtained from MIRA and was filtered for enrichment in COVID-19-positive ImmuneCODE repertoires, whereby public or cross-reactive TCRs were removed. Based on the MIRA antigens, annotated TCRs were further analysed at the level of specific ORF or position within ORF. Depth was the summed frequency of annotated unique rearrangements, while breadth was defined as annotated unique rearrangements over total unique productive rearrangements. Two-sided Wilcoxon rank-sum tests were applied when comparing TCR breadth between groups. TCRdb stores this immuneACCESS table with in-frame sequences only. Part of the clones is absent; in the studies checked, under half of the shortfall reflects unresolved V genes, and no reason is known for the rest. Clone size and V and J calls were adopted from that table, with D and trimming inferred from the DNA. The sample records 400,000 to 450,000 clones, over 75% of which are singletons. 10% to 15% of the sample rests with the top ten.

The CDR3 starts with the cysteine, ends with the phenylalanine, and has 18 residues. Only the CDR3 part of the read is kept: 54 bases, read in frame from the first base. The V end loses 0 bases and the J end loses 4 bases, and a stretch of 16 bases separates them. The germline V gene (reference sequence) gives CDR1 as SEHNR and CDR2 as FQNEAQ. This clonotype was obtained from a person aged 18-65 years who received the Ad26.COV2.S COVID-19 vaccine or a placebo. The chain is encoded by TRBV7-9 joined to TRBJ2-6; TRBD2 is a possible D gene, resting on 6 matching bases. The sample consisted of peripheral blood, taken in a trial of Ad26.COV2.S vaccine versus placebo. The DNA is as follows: TGTGCCAGCAGCTTAGCCCTCACCGCGGGGTCCGGGGCCAACGTCCTGACTTTC. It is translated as CASSLALTAGSGANVLTF.